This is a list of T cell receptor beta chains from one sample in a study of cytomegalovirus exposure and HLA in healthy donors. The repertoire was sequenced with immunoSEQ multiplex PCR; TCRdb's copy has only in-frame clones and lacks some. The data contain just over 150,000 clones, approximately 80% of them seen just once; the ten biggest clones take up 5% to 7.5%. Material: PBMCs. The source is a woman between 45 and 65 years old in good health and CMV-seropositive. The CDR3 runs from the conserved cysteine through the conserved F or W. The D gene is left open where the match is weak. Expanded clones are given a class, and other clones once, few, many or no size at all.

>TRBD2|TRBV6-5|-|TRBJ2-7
CASSGGGYEQYF
TGTGCCAGCAGTGGGGGGGGTTACGAGCAGTACTTC
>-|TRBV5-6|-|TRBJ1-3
CASSFEGAGNTIYF
TGTGCCAGCAGCTTCGAGGGTGCTGGAAACACCATATATTTT
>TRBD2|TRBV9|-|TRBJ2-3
CASSAGRGGAGTDTQYF
TGTGCCAGCAGTGCCGGTCGGGGGGGGGCGGGCACAGATACGCAGTATTTT
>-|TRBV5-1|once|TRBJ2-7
CASSSGSSYEQYF
TGCGCCAGCAGCAGTGGGAGCTCCTACGAGCAGTACTTC
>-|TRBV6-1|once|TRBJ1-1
CASSPARFGAFF
TGTGCCAGCAGCCCCGCCAGGTTTGGAGCTTTCTTT
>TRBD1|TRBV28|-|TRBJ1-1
CASSQDRKRAFF
TGTGCCAGCAGCCAGGACAGGAAGAGAGCTTTCTTT
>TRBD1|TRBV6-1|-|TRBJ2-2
CASTANNRGRELFF
TGTGCCAGCACGGCCAACAACAGGGGACGGGAGCTGTTTTTT
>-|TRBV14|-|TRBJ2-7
CASSQPGSSYEQYF
TGTGCCAGCAGCCAACCGGGGAGCTCCTACGAGCAGTACTTC
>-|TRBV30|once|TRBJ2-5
CAWRGEETQYF
TGTGCCTGGAGGGGCGAAGAGACCCAGTACTTC
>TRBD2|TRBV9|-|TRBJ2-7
CASSTASGGDGYEQYF
TGTGCCAGCAGTACAGCTAGCGGGGGGGACGGGTACGAGCAGTACTTC
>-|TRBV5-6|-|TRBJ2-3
CASSLALRRVGTDTQYF
TGTGCCAGCAGCTTGGCGCTGAGAAGAGTCGGCACAGATACGCAGTATTTT
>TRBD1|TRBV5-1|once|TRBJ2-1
CASSSPGQGHYNEQFF
TGCGCCAGCAGCTCGCCGGGACAGGGCCACTACAATGAGCAGTTCTTC
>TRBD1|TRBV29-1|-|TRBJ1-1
CSVVSGGNTEAFF
TGCAGCGTTGTATCAGGGGGGAACACTGAAGCTTTCTTT
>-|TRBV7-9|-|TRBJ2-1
CASSPSNEQFF
TGTGCCAGCAGCCCCAGTAATGAGCAGTTCTTC
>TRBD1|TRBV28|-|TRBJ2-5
CASSPDRGQETQYF
TGTGCCAGCAGTCCAGACAGGGGGCAAGAGACCCAGTACTTC
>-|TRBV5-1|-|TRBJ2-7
CASSLRLPTYEQYF
TGCGCCAGCAGCTTGCGTCTACCCACCTACGAGCAGTACTTC
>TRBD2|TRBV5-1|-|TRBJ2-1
CASSLAGMSGGSYNEQFF
TGCGCCAGCAGCTTGGCAGGCATGAGCGGGGGGTCCTACAATGAGCAGTTCTTC
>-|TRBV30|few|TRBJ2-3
CAWSVLPGTASTDTQYF
TGTGCCTGGAGTGTACTCCCCGGGACTGCTAGCACAGATACGCAGTATTTT
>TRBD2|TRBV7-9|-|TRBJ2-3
CASSALAGGQYF
TGTGCCAGCAGCGCACTAGCGGGGGGACAGTATTTT
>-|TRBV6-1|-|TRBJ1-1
CASSANPVTEAFF
TGTGCCAGCAGTGCTAATCCGGTAACTGAAGCTTTCTTT